This entry lists 8 T cell receptor beta chains sequenced from one sample in a study of cytomegalovirus exposure and HLA in healthy donors. Repertoires were generated with immunoSEQ multiplex PCR, while TCRdb's copy carries only in-frame clones and drops some. The table shows 190,000 or so clones, with approximately 84% occurring only once. Source material: PBMCs. The receptors derive from a woman younger than 30 in good health and CMV-seropositive.

This clone was observed a few times. The chain joins TRBV4-1 to TRBJ1-2; D remains ambiguous. Between the trimmed V and J ends, which lost 2 bases and 1 base, there was a span of 11 bases. Germline V gives CDR1 MGHRA, CDR2 YSYEKL. The CDR3 covers 15 residues. The CDR3, as DNA: TGCGCCAGCAGCCAACAGGCGGGGATTAACTATGGCTACACCTTC. Protein product: CASSQQAGINYGYTF.

This clone has a handful of counts. This chain uses TRBV28 with TRBJ2-1, with TRBD1 matching over 8 bases. CDR1 is MDHEN, CDR2 SYDVKM, per germline. CDR3 length equals 13 residues. With 6 bases clipped from V and 7 bases from J, the junction kept 5 bases outside the gene matches. CDR3 in amino acids: CASRTGGRNEQFF. DNA for the CDR3: TGTGCCAGCAGAACAGGGGGTAGAAATGAGCAGTTCTTC.

The V and J genes are TRBV7-9 and TRBJ1-1, with D possibly TRBD1 on 5 matching bases. The CDR3 totals 12 residues. Germline V lookup: CDR1 SEHNR, CDR2 FQNEAQ (reference sequence). V lost 7 bases to trimming and J lost 2 bases, with 8 bases between them. This CDR3 reads CASTQGNTEAFF. CDR3 coding DNA: TGTGCCAGCACCCAGGGAAACACTGAAGCTTTCTTT.

The V gene is TRBV2, the J gene TRBJ2-3; D uncertain. CDR3 length: 14 amino acids. V was cut by 7 bases and J by 0 bases, with 11 bases left in between. Per germline, CDR1 SNHLY and CDR2 FYNNEI. The CDR3 DNA follows: TGTGCCAGCACCGATTTCCGGAGCACAGATACGCAGTATTTT. It codes for CASTDFRSTDTQYF.

The chain recombines TRBV4-2 with TRBJ2-1; 10 nucleotides agree with TRBD2. Trimming cost V 0 bases and J 7 bases; bases outside gene matches: 12. CDR3 size: 18 residues. Germline assignment: CDR1 LGHNA and CDR2 YNFKEQ. DNA of the CDR3: TGTGCCAGCAGCCAAGAGAGGATTTCCAGCGGGGGGGCAAATGAGCAGTTCTTC. Translating it yields CASSQERISSGGANEQFF.

The table lists this clone with a count of one. This chain links TRBV18 with TRBJ2-7, with D tentatively TRBD2 (5 bases). V was trimmed by 8 bases and J by 5 bases, leaving 19 bases between them. Germline V gene sequence: CDR1 KGHSH, CDR2 LQKENI. This CDR3 contains 14 residues. The CDR3 nucleotides are TGTGCCAGCCTCCCTCGCCCCCGAGCGGACGAGCAGTACTTC. This translates into CASLPRPRADEQYF.

The V call is TRBV6-1, the J call TRBJ2-1, with 9 bases lining up with TRBD2. The CDR3 spans 15 residues. Per the germline V gene, CDR1 is MNHNS and CDR2 is SASEGT. The trim removed 6 bases at V and 6 bases at J, leaving 9 bases unmatched. CDR3 coding DNA: TGTGCCAGCAGCGTAGGGCGGGGGGGCATCAATGAGCAGTTCTTC. Amino acid sequence: CASSVGRGGINEQFF.

The gene calls are TRBV6-6 and TRBJ2-7, with a possible D match to TRBD2 (6 bases). Germline CDR1 MNHNY, CDR2 SVGAGI (reference sequence). The V and J ends lost 7 bases and 6 bases respectively, with 10 bases between them. The CDR3 contains 11 residues. The CDR3 spells CASMRGPEQYF. In DNA form, the CDR3 reads TGTGCCAGCATGCGGGGACCCGAGCAGTACTTC.